This T cell receptor (beta chain) was found in a study of blood T cell repertoires in COVID-19. Background on the study: Sites in the United States, Italy and Spain provided acute and convalescent COVID-19 samples. T cells, B-cell-depleted T cells, or PBMCs provided the cDNA or gDNA that served as material.

Trimming took 1 base from V and 4 from J; bases not matched to a gene: 17. Germline lookup yields CDR1 PRHDT and CDR2 FYEKMQ (reference sequence). CDR3 length: 19 amino acids. As processed by the authors: Estimation of nucleated cell counts was performed using reference gene primer amplification. The assay was immunoSEQ multiplex PCR, and TCRdb's table has in-frame clones only and misses some. That table furnishes V, J and clone size, whereas the DNA furnished D and trimming. The data contain a few hundred thousand clones, 65% to 85% of them seen just once; the ten biggest clones take up 1.5%. The J gene is TRBJ2-7, the V gene TRBV13; 9 nucleotides agree with TRBD1. The TCR sequence derives from a woman aged 40 to 50 who had recovered from COVID-19. The sequencing sample was made of peripheral blood. The CDR3 region is CASSLEVRLGTGRNYEQYF. The DNA of the CDR3 is TGTGCCAGCAGCTTAGAGGTCAGGCTGGGGACAGGGAGGAATTACGAGCAGTACTTC.